Below, 10 T cell receptor beta chains from the same sample are listed, as sequenced in a study of control samples from healthy donors and cancer patients. This table comes from immunoSEQ multiplex PCR, and its TCRdb copy is limited to in-frame clones, with some not included. The table lists some 87,000 clones, 90% to 95% of them singletons, with around a sixth in the top ten. Specimen: blood. All receptors derive from a man aged 30-40 years in good health.

The chain carries TRBV2 and TRBJ1-6, with D unresolved. The CDR3 is 15 amino acids. Germline V gene sequence: CDR1 SNHLY, CDR2 FYNNEI. The V end lost 3 bases, the J end lost 0 bases, and 6 bases lay between the germline ends. CDR3 region: CASSEQSSYNSPLHF. Here the CDR3 DNA reads TGTGCCAGCAGTGAGCAGAGCTCCTATAATTCACCCCTCCACTTT.

The J gene is TRBJ2-1, the V gene TRBV10-2; D tentatively reads TRBD1 or TRBD2 (5 bases each). Germline CDR1 and CDR2: WSHSY and SAAADI. The length of the CDR3 is 15 residues. Trimming took 6 bases from V and 0 from J, leaving 12 bases between them. The CDR3 sequence is CASSRDESSYNEQFF. For the CDR3, the DNA is TGCGCCAGCAGCCGGGACGAGAGCTCCTACAATGAGCAGTTCTTC.

J is TRBJ2-3 and V is TRBV7-9, with D perhaps matching TRBD1 (6 bases). Between the trimmed V and J ends, which lost 4 bases and 2 bases, there was a span of 10 bases. The CDR3 has 14 amino acids. From germline, CDR1 is SEHNR and CDR2 FQNEAQ (reference sequence). The CDR3 DNA reads as TGTGCCAGCAGCTGGTACAGGGACACAGATACGCAGTATTTT. Translating gives CASSWYRDTDTQYF.

The genes are TRBV6-6 and TRBJ1-4, with D perhaps TRBD1 (6 bases). This CDR3 is 11 amino acids long. V was trimmed by 7 bases and J by 17 bases, leaving 17 bases between them. Germline loops: CDR1 MNHNY, CDR2 SVGAGI (reference sequence). CDR3 loop: CASIDSGTHFF. The CDR3 DNA sequence: TGTGCCAGCATCGACTCCGGGACACATTTTTTT.

The V call is TRBV19, the J call TRBJ2-1; TRBD2 matches at 12 bases. CDR3 size: 16 residues. Germline V CDR1 and CDR2: LNHDA, SQIVND (reference sequence). Losses at the gene ends were 5 bases for V and 12 bases for J; bases not matched to a gene: 14. CDR3 in DNA: TGTGCCAGTAGTCTCCCAAGGACTAGCGGGACTCCACGGCAGTTCTTC. It encodes CASSLPRTSGTPRQFF.

The chain employs TRBV24-1 and TRBJ1-1; no clear D. Per the germline V gene, CDR1 is KGHDR and CDR2 is SFDVKD. The CDR3 is 13 residues long. V lost 1 base and J 1 base, leaving 3 bases between the germline ends. CDR3 DNA sequence: TGTGCCACCAGTGATTTATGGAACACTGAAGCTTTCTTT. It specifies CATSDLWNTEAFF.

The chain couples TRBV24-1 to TRBJ2-3; 8 bases line up with TRBD2. Germline V gives CDR1 KGHDR, CDR2 SFDVKD. Trimming at V came to 4 bases and at J to 5 bases, leaving 7 bases not matched to a gene. The CDR3 length is 15 residues. This chain's CDR3 is CATSDAAGGEDTQYF. CDR3 DNA: TGTGCCACCAGTGACGCGGCGGGAGGTGAAGATACGCAGTATTTT.

The V call is TRBV7-2, the J call TRBJ1-5; D not resolved. The CDR3 spans 14 residues. Trimming pared 5 bases from V and 1 base from J, leaving 9 bases between. Looked up from germline, CDR1 is SGHTA and CDR2 is FQGNSA. The CDR3 DNA reads TGTGCCAGCAGCCCGGGATTGAGCAATCAGCCCCAGCATTTT. Its translation is CASSPGLSNQPQHF.

The chain recombines TRBV19 with TRBJ1-1, with 10 bases matching TRBD1. The germline V gene has CDR1 LNHDA and CDR2 SQIVND (reference sequence). The CDR3 sequence is 19 residues long. The V segment lost 0 bases and the J segment 0 bases; nucleotides outside the gene matches: 10. In DNA form, the CDR3 reads TGTGCCAGTAGTATAGAGGGGGGACAGGGGCCAATCCTGAACACTGAAGCTTTCTTT. Protein sequence: CASSIEGGQGPILNTEAFF.

This chain joins TRBV5-5 and TRBJ2-7; 8 nucleotides line up with TRBD1. The germline V gene encodes CDR1 SGHKS and CDR2 YYEKEE (reference sequence). V dropped 2 bases and J dropped 1; count of bases not matched to a gene: 5. This CDR3 is 15 amino acids long. The CDR3 here is CASSFVGTGSYEQYF. The CDR3 DNA reads as TGTGCCAGCAGCTTCGTGGGGACAGGATCCTACGAGCAGTACTTC.